Below, 7 T cell receptor beta chains from the same sample are listed, as sequenced in a study of T-cell reconstitution after alpha-beta-depleted transplantation in children. A TCRbeta library incorporating unique molecular identifiers was prepared. TCRdb fed the PCR reads into MiXCR, producing one record per CDR3 protein. Of about 900,000 distinct CDR3 sequences in the sample, about 26% are singletons; the top ten hold roughly 27%. The input for sequencing was PBMCs, mostly from graft donor cells, taken 360 days after TCRalphabeta/CD19-depleted stem cell transplant. These receptors were collected from a boy younger than two who had a stem cell transplant for SCID, so the T cells may come from the graft donor.

This chain links TRBV12-3 or TRBV12-4 with TRBJ2-4, with 8 bases fitting TRBD2. The length of the CDR3 is 16 residues. V gave up 5 bases and J gave up 0 bases; unmatched junction bases: 6. The DNA of the CDR3 is TGTGCCAGCAGTCAAGCGGGGGTTGGAGCCAAAAACATTCAGTACTTC. Protein sequence: CASSQAGVGAKNIQYF.

This clonotype has a single count. This rearrangement joins TRBV6-2 or TRBV6-3 to TRBJ2-5; 8 bases fit TRBD2. The V gene's germline CDR1 is MNHEY and CDR2 SVGEGT. The CDR3 consists of 15 residues. J gave up 4 bases and V 2 bases, and 6 bases lay outside the gene matches. DNA for the CDR3: TGTGCCAGCAGTTACCTGGGTCTAGCGGGAGAGACCCAGTACTTC. Its protein is CASSYLGLAGETQYF.

This clonotype has just a few counts. This chain uses TRBV3-1 with TRBJ1-1, with D unclear. V was shortened by 2 bases and J by 3 bases, with 4 bases between the two germline ends. Germline V gene lookup returns CDR1 LGHDT and CDR2 YNNKEL (reference sequence). The CDR3 totals 12 residues. CDR3 loop: CASSQPYTEAFF. The DNA for the CDR3 is TGTGCCAGCAGCCAACCTTACACTGAAGCTTTCTTT. The variable domain in full, with the rest retrieved from reference TRBV3-1 and TRBJ1-1, is DTAVSQTPKYLVTQMGNDKSIKCEQNLGHDTMYWYKQDSKKFLKIMFSYNNKELIINETVPNRFSPKSPDKAHLNLHINSLELGDSAVYFCASSQPYTEAFFGQGTRLTVV.

The chain joins TRBV7-9 to TRBJ2-7, with D unclear. The CDR3 length is 12 residues. Germline-derived CDR1 and CDR2 are SEHNR and FQNEAQ (reference sequence). The V and J ends lost 2 bases and 3 bases respectively, with 5 bases between them. The CDR3 coding sequence is TGTGCCAGCAGCTTAATATTCTACGAGCAGTACTTC. The encoded protein is CASSLIFYEQYF.

This chain uses TRBV12-5 with TRBJ1-1, with D uncertain. This CDR3 comprises 13 residues. V lost 7 bases and J 3 bases, leaving 12 bases between the germline ends. The germline V gene has CDR1 LGHNT and CDR2 FRNRAP. In DNA form, the CDR3 reads TGTGCTAGTGCCCGCGGGGAGGACACTGAAGCTTTCTTT. The encoded protein is CASARGEDTEAFF.

This clonotype came up a few times. CDR3 sequence reads: CASSQTSGGPETQYF. Written as DNA, the CDR3 is TGTGCCAGCAGCCAAACTAGCGGGGGGCCTGAGACCCAGTACTTC. The rearrangement links TRBV12-3 or TRBV12-4 to TRBJ2-5; 12 positions match TRBD2. V gave up 6 bases and J gave up 5 bases; unmatched junction bases: 7. This CDR3 spans 15 amino acids.

There are a few counts of this clonotype. The rearrangement links TRBV12-3 or TRBV12-4 to TRBJ2-7; 11 bases agree with TRBD1. Trimming took 6 bases from V and 5 from J; bases not matched to a gene: 6. The CDR3 totals 14 residues. CDR3 region: CASRTGTGGDEQYF. The DNA for the CDR3 is TGTGCCAGCAGGACCGGGACAGGGGGAGACGAGCAGTACTTC.